The 28 T cell receptor beta chains in this list originate from one sample, sequenced in a study of vaccination and CD4 T cells after COVID-19. Treatment described: approximately 9-day PBMC culture with coronavirus spike peptide pools or control peptides (ViraFEST assay). The Oncomine TCR Beta short-read assay was applied to DNA of cultured CD4+ T cells. MiXCR, run by TCRdb on the PCR reads, gives a single entry per CDR3 protein. The table lists some 16,000 distinct CDR3 sequences, 52% of them singletons. The antigens for these receptors are not known. The material was CD4+ T cells from blood, cultured in vitro, obtained before SARS-CoV-2 vaccination. The receptors shown here come from a human donor who had recovered from COVID-19.

The chain combines TRBV7-2 with TRBJ2-1, with TRBD2 matching over 8 bases. The germline V gene encodes CDR1 SGHTA and CDR2 FQGNSA. The CDR3 loop spans 15 amino acids. The V segment lost 5 bases and the J segment 6 bases; nucleotides outside the gene matches: 9. The DNA for the CDR3 is TGTGCCAGCAGCGTCGGCGGCGGGAGGCTCAATGAGCAGTTCTTC. Translating gives CASSVGGGRLNEQFF.

This clonotype has just one count. The chain recombines TRBV30 with TRBJ1-1; 7 bases line up with TRBD1. The CDR3 is 18 residues long. CDR1 is GTSNPN, CDR2 SVGIG, per germline (reference sequence). Trimming removed 4 bases from V and 0 bases from J; junction bases left unmatched: 17. The CDR3 sequence is CAWIARGQGIDLNTEAFF. The CDR3 region has the DNA TGTGCCTGGATCGCTAGGGGGCAGGGTATCGACTTGAACACTGAAGCTTTCTTT.

This chain uses TRBV20-1 with TRBJ1-1; D unresolved. Trimming took off 3 bases at V and 3 bases at J, with 2 bases between the two ends. The CDR3 sequence is 10 residues long. Germline CDR1 is DFQATT and CDR2 is SNEGSKA (reference sequence). This CDR3 is CSASYTEAFF. Written as DNA, the CDR3 is TGCAGTGCTAGCTACACTGAAGCTTTCTTT.

The chain joins TRBV27 to TRBJ1-5; D uncertain. The CDR3 runs 16 residues. Trimming pared 5 bases from V and 0 bases from J, leaving 14 bases between. Per germline, CDR1 MNHEY and CDR2 SMNVEV (reference sequence). Here the CDR3 reads CASSAKGPYSNQPQHF. The CDR3 DNA is TGTGCCAGCAGTGCTAAAGGGCCTTATAGCAATCAGCCCCAGCATTTT.

The rearrangement joins TRBV7-7 to TRBJ2-3, with D possibly matching TRBD2 (5 bases). V was clipped by 5 bases and J by 0 bases, with 15 bases between them. In germline, CDR1 is SSHAT, CDR2 FNYEAQ (reference sequence). The CDR3 extends over 16 amino acids. CDR3 sequence reads: CASSPSPTGSTDTQYF. Written as DNA, the CDR3 is TGTGCCAGCAGCCCCAGCCCTACGGGAAGCACAGATACGCAGTATTTT.

CDR3 coding DNA: TGTGCCACCAGTGAACCTAGCGGGAGTGTCGACACCGGGGAGCTGTTTTTT. This gives the protein CATSEPSGSVDTGELFF. This rearrangement joins TRBV24-1 to TRBJ2-2; 10 bases match TRBD2. Germline V gene lookup returns CDR1 KGHDR and CDR2 SFDVKD. V shed 4 bases, J shed 3 bases, and the junction held 7 bases outside the gene matches. The CDR3 is made up of 17 amino acids.

This clonotype has a handful of counts. The CDR3 loop is CAIGQGSQPQHF. The CDR3 nucleotides are TGTGCCATCGGACAGGGGAGCCAGCCCCAGCATTTT. The genes are TRBV6-2 or TRBV6-3 and TRBJ1-5; 9 positions agree with TRBD1. This CDR3 has 12 residues. V lost 10 bases to trimming and J lost 7 bases; unmatched junction nucleotides: 5. Germline loops: CDR1 MNHEY, CDR2 SVGEGT.

This clonotype showed up just a few times. The gene calls are TRBV20-1 and TRBJ1-3; TRBD1 is a possible D gene (5 bases). Trimming pared 6 bases from V and 2 bases from J, leaving 11 bases between. In germline, CDR1 is DFQATT, CDR2 SNEGSKA (reference sequence). The CDR3 has 13 residues. The CDR3 DNA reads as TGCAGTGCCAGCCGGGACGCTGGAAACACCATATATTTT. Amino acid sequence: CSASRDAGNTIYF.

This clonotype has more than one count but fewer than ten. The chain carries TRBV11-1 and TRBJ1-2; 7 bases are shared with TRBD1. V dropped 5 bases and J dropped 4; count of bases not matched to a gene: 4. The CDR3 runs 13 residues. From germline, CDR1 is SGHAT and CDR2 FQDESV (reference sequence). The CDR3 is CASSRGQIYGYTF. The CDR3 DNA sequence: TGTGCCAGCAGCCGGGGACAGATCTATGGCTACACCTTC.

This clonotype has just a few counts. The chain couples TRBV6-5 to TRBJ1-1; D ambiguous. Germline-derived CDR1 and CDR2 are MNHEY and SVGAGI. Trimming left V 2 bases short and J 0 bases short, with 13 bases between. There are 16 residues in the CDR3. CDR3 sequence: CASSYRVDGMNTEAFF. The CDR3 nucleotides read TGTGCCAGCAGTTACAGGGTGGACGGGATGAACACTGAAGCTTTCTTT.

To note about this clonotype: An end of the junction differs from the germline gene, which may be a read error. DNA for the CDR3: TGCAGTGCCAGAGGGAAGTCCCAACACGCTACCAACACTGAAGCTTTCTTT. Amino acid sequence: CSARGKSQHATNTEAFF. The chain joins TRBV20-1 to TRBJ1-1; D is undetermined. This CDR3 comprises 17 residues. Germline V CDR1 and CDR2: DFQATT, SNEGSKA (reference sequence).

V is TRBV12-3 or TRBV12-4 and J is TRBJ1-2; tentatively, D is TRBD1 (6 bases). V dropped 6 bases and J dropped 7 bases, with 18 bases sitting between them. The CDR3 length is 14 residues. The CDR3 nucleotides read TGTGCCAGCAGCCCCAGGTGGGGGGCGGGTGGCTACACCTTC. Amino acid sequence: CASSPRWGAGGYTF.

V is TRBV11-2 and J is TRBJ2-1, with 11 bases identical to TRBD2. V shed 5 bases and J 2 bases; nucleotides not matched to a gene: 11. Looked up from germline, CDR1 is SGHAT and CDR2 is FQNNGV. The CDR3 length is 18 residues. CDR3 amino acids: CASSPRPSGGHTYNEQFF. The CDR3 coding sequence is TGTGCCAGCAGCCCCCGTCCTAGCGGGGGGCACACCTACAATGAGCAGTTCTTC.

A few counts support this clonotype. The chain joins TRBV27 to TRBJ1-2, with 11 bases identical to TRBD1. This CDR3 has 16 residues. Unmatched junction bases numbered 6, after V lost 4 bases and J lost 2 bases. Germline values: CDR1 MNHEY, CDR2 SMNVEV (reference sequence). DNA of the CDR3: TGTGCCAGCAGTTCGGGACAGGGGGGTTTAAACTATGGCTACACCTTC. Its translation is CASSSGQGGLNYGYTF.

This clonotype was observed a few times. The CDR3 DNA sequence: TGCAGTGCTAGAGATAGACTAGCGGGAGGAACCGGGGAGCTGTTTTTT. Translation gives CSARDRLAGGTGELFF. J is TRBJ2-2 and V is TRBV20-1; 13 nucleotides line up with TRBD2. This CDR3 region has 16 residues. The ends lost 0 bases at V and 5 bases at J; junction bases unmatched: 3. Germline CDR1 DFQATT, CDR2 SNEGSKA (reference sequence).

This sequence joins TRBV19 and TRBJ1-2; possible D gene TRBD1, 5 bases. V lost 5 bases and J lost 9, with 13 bases in between. Germline lookup yields CDR1 LNHDA and CDR2 SQIVND (reference sequence). The CDR3 is 12 residues long. Here the CDR3 reads CASSEGLDRYTF. Written as DNA, the CDR3 is TGTGCCAGTAGTGAGGGGCTCGATCGCTACACCTTC.

This clonotype was detected once. V is TRBV20-1 and J is TRBJ2-1, with a tentative D call TRBD2 (6 bases). CDR1 is DFQATT and CDR2 is SNEGSKA in the germline V gene (reference sequence). The CDR3 consists of 16 residues. Trimming cost V 4 bases and J 0 bases, with 16 bases left between them. As DNA, the CDR3 is TGCAGTGCTATCCCCGGGAGACAATTCTCCTACAATGAGCAGTTCTTC. Its protein is CSAIPGRQFSYNEQFF.

The chain links TRBV5-1 to TRBJ2-1; 10 bases match TRBD2. The CDR3 sequence is 18 residues long. V dropped 4 bases and J dropped 7; count of bases not matched to a gene: 17. Per germline, CDR1 SGHRS and CDR2 YFSETQ. CDR3 in amino acids: CASSLDIQREGRGNEQFF. The CDR3 DNA reads as TGCGCCAGCAGCCTCGATATTCAGCGGGAGGGCCGGGGGAATGAGCAGTTCTTC. The entire variable domain, with the rest obtained from reference TRBV5-1 and TRBJ2-1, is as follows: KAGVTQTPRYLIKTRGQQVTLSCSPISGHRSVSWYQQTPGQGLQFLFEYFSETQRNKGNFPGRFSGRQFSNSRSEMNVSTLELGDSALYLCASSLDIQREGRGNEQFFGPGTRLTVL.

CDR3 DNA sequence: TGTGCCATCAGTGGCCCGGGAGGGACTAGCGGTAGCACAGATACGCAGTATTTT. This codes for CAISGPGGTSGSTDTQYF. The V gene is TRBV10-3, the J gene TRBJ2-3, with 11 bases lining up with TRBD2. There are 18 residues in the CDR3. Unmatched junction bases numbered 9, after V lost 4 bases and J lost 0 bases. Germline assignment: CDR1 ENHRY and CDR2 SYGVKD.

The chain employs TRBV6-1 and TRBJ1-6; a weak D match, TRBD1 (6 bases). From germline, CDR1 is MNHNS and CDR2 SASEGT. V shed 3 bases and J shed 6 bases, with 12 bases lying between them. This CDR3 contains 15 residues. The CDR3 nucleotides are TGTGCCAGCAGTGATAGTACAGGGCGTAATTCACCCCTCCACTTT. As protein: CASSDSTGRNSPLHF.

The chain combines TRBV6-2 or TRBV6-3 with TRBJ2-2; a weak D match, TRBD1 (6 bases). Trimming cost V 8 bases and J 1 base, with 11 bases left between them. The CDR3 totals 14 residues. CDR1 MNHEY and CDR2 SVGEGT come from the germline V gene. The DNA of the CDR3 is TGTGCCAGCGGACAGACAGGGAACACCGGGGAGCTGTTTTTT. Its protein is CASGQTGNTGELFF.

This clonotype was counted a few times. The rearrangement links TRBV5-4 to TRBJ2-6; no clear D gene. There are 15 residues in the CDR3. With 4 bases removed from V and 4 bases from J, the gap between germline ends came to 12 bases. Germline CDR1 and CDR2: SGHNT and YYREEE (reference sequence). This CDR3 reads CASSRRVLGANVLTF. In nucleotides, the CDR3 is TGTGCCAGCAGCCGCCGGGTGTTGGGGGCCAACGTCCTGACTTTC.

Note on this clonotype: Compared with germline, one end of the junction differs, possibly owing to a read error. V and J are TRBV6-1 and TRBJ1-2; 9 bases align to TRBD1. CDR1 MNHNS and CDR2 SASEGT come from the germline V gene. The CDR3 sequence is 17 residues long. The CDR3 reads CASSKLTGTGTNYSYTF. The CDR3 DNA follows: TGTGCCAGCAGCAAACTCACCGGGACAGGGACTAACTATAGCTACACCTTC.

V is TRBV28 and J is TRBJ1-6; 7 nucleotides match TRBD1. J gave up 9 bases and V 3 bases, and 5 bases lay outside the gene matches. This CDR3 spans 14 amino acids. The germline gives CDR1 MDHEN, CDR2 SYDVKM. The CDR3 reads CASSFLTGSSPLHF. In DNA form, the CDR3 reads TGTGCCAGCAGTTTCTTGACAGGGAGTTCACCCCTCCACTTT.

The gene calls are TRBV20-1 and TRBJ2-1; 7 nucleotides match TRBD2. Germline V gene data show CDR1 as DFQATT and CDR2 as SNEGSKA (reference sequence). V shed 3 bases, J shed 5 bases, and the junction held 7 bases outside the gene matches. This CDR3 comprises 14 residues. CDR3 DNA: TGCAGTGCTAGCTTAGCGGGTAGGCACAATGAGCAGTTCTTC. Protein product: CSASLAGRHNEQFF.

This clonotype appeared a few times. This chain joins TRBV20-1 and TRBJ1-1, with 10 bases that match TRBD1. The CDR3 covers 15 residues. V dropped 4 bases and J dropped 4; count of bases not matched to a gene: 9. In germline, CDR1 is DFQATT, CDR2 SNEGSKA (reference sequence). This CDR3 is CSATRPGQGSTEAFF. CDR3 DNA: TGCAGTGCTACACGTCCGGGACAGGGGAGCACTGAAGCTTTCTTT.

V usage is TRBV28 and J usage is TRBJ1-1; D is uncertain. Trimming stripped 6 bases from V and 0 bases from J, with 11 bases between. The CDR3 length is 14 residues. CDR1 and CDR2 from the germline V gene are MDHEN and SYDVKM. CDR3 sequence reads: CASSPPIVNTEAFF. Written as DNA, the CDR3 is TGTGCCAGCAGCCCCCCCATAGTGAACACTGAAGCTTTCTTT.

The chain links TRBV7-9 to TRBJ2-2; D is possibly TRBD1 (6 bases). V lost 2 bases to trimming and J lost 1 base, with 11 bases between them. The length of the CDR3 is 16 residues. The germline CDR1 and CDR2 sequences are SEHNR and FQNEAQ (reference sequence). CDR3 loop: CASSLPRGQNTGELFF. The DNA for the CDR3 is TGTGCCAGCAGCTTACCCCGGGGACAGAACACCGGGGAGCTGTTTTTT.